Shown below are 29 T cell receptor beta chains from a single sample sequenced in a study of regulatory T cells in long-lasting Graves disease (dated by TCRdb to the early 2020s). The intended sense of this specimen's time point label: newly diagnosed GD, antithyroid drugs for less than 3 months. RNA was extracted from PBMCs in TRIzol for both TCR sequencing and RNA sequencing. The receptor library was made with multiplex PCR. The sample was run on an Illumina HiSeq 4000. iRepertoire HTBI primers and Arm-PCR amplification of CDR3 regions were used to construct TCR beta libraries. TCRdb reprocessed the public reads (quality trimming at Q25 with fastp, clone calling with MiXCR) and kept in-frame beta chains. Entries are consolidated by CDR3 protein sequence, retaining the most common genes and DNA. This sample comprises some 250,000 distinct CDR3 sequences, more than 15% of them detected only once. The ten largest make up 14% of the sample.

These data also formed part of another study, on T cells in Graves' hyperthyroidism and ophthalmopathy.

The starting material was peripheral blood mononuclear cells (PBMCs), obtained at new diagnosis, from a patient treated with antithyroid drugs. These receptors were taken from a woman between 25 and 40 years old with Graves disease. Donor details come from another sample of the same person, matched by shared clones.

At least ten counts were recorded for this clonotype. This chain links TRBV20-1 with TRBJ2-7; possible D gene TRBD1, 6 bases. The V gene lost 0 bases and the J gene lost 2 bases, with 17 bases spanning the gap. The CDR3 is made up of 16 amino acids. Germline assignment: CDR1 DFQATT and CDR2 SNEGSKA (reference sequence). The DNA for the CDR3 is TGCAGTGCTAGAGACCCCAACAGGGAAAAGCCCTACGAGCAGTACTTC. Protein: CSARDPNREKPYEQYF.

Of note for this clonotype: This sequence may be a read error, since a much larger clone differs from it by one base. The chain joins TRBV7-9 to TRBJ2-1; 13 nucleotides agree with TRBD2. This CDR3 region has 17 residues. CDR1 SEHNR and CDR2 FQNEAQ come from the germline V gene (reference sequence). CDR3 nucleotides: TGTGCCTGCAGCTTCCACCCGACTAGCGGGGGGCGCAATGAGCAGTTCTTC. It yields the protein CACSFHPTSGGRNEQFF.

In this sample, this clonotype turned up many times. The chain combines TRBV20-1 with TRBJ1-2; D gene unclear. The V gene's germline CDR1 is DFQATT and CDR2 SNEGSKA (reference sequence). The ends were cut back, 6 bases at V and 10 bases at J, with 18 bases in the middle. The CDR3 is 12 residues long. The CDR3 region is CSAAAGLRDYTF. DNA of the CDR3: TGCAGTGCGGCTGCGGGCCTCCGGGACTACACCTTC.

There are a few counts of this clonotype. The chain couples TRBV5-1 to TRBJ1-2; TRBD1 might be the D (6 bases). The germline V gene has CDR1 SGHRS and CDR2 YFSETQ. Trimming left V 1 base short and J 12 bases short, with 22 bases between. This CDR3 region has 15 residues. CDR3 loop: CASSLKPGLGQGNTF. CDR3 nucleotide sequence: TGCGCCAGCAGCTTGAAACCCGGACTCGGTCAGGGGAACACCTTC. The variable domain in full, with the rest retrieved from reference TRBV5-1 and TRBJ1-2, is KAGVTQTPRYLIKTRGQQVTLSCSPISGHRSVSWYQQTPGQGLQFLFEYFSETQRNKGNFPGRFSGRQFSNSRSEMNVSTLELGDSALYLCASSLKPGLGQGNTFGSGTRLTVV.

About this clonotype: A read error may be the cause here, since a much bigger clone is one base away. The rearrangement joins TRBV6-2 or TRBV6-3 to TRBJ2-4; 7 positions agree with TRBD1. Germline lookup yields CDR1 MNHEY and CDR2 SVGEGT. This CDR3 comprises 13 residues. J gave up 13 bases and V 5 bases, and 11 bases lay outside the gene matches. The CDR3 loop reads CASSSDRAGEQYF. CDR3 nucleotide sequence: TGTGCCAGCAGTAGCGACAGGGCCGGTGAGCAGTACTTC.

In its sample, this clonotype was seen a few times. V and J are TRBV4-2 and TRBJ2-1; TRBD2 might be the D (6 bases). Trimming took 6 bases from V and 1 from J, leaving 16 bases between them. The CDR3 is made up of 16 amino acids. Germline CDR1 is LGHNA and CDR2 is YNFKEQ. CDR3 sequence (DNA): TGTGCCAGCAGTTACAGACGGGACTCTTCCTACAATGAGCAGTTCTTC. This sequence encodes CASSYRRDSSYNEQFF.

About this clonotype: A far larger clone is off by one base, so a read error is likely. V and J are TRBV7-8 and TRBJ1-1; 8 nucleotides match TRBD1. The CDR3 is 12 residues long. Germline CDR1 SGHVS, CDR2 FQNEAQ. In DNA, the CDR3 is TGTGCCGGCAGTAAGGACAGGGTTGAAGCTTTCTTT. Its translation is CAGSKDRVEAFF.

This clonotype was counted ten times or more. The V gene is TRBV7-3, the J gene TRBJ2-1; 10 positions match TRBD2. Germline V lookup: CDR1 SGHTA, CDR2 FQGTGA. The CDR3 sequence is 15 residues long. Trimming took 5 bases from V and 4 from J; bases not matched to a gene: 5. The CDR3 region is CASSSGLAAYNEQFF. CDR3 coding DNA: TGTGCCAGCAGCAGTGGACTAGCGGCATACAATGAGCAGTTCTTC.

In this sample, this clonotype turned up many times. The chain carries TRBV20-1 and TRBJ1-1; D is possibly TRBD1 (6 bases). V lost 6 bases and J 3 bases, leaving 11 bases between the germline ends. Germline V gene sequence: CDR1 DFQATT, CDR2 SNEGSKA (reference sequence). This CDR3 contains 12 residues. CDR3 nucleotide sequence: TGCAGTGCGTCAGGGACATACACTGAAGCTTTCTTT. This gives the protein CSASGTYTEAFF.

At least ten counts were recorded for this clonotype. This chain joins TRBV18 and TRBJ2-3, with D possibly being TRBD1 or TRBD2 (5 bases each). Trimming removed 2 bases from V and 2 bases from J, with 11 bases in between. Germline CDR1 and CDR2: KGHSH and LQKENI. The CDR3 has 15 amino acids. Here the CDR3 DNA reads TGTGCCAGCTCACCAGAGGGGTTGGCCACAGATACGCAGTATTTT. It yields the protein CASSPEGLATDTQYF.

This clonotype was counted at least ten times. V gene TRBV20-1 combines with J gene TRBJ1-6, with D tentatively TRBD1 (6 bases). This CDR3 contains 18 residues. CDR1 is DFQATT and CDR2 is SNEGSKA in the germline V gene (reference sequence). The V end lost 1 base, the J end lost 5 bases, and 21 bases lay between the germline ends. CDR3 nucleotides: TGCAGTGCTAGAGGTGGCGGGGGGGGGGGCTTTGATAATTCACCCCTCCACTTT. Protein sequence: CSARGGGGGGFDNSPLHF.

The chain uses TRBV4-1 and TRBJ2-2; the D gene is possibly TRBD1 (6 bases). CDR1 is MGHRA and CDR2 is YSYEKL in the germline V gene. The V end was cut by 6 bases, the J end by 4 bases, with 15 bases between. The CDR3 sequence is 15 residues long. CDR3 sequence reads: CASSHAEGVTGELFF. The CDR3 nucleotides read TGCGCCAGCAGTCACGCCGAGGGGGTCACCGGGGAGCTGTTTTTT.

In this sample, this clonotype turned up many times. The CDR3 loop is CSARVEYRETQYF. CDR3 nucleotide sequence: TGCAGTGCTAGAGTGGAATACAGGGAGACCCAGTACTTC. The chain combines TRBV20-1 with TRBJ2-5; perhaps TRBD1 as D (5 bases). V was cut by 1 base and J by 5 bases, with 11 bases left in between. This CDR3 is built from 13 residues. CDR1 is DFQATT and CDR2 is SNEGSKA in the germline V gene (reference sequence).

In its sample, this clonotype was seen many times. This CDR3 is CASSDMYEAFF. The CDR3 bases are TGCGCCAGCAGTGACATGTATGAAGCTTTCTTT. This chain joins TRBV10-2 and TRBJ1-1; D is ambiguous. The CDR3 has 11 amino acids. Germline V lookup: CDR1 WSHSY, CDR2 SAAADI. Trimming shortened V by 3 bases and J by 7 bases, and 6 bases separated the two germline ends.

CDR3 residues: CASSREGTGAAEAFF. The DNA for the CDR3 is TGTGCCAGCAGCCGTGAGGGGACAGGGGCGGCTGAAGCTTTCTTT. The gene calls are TRBV5-4 and TRBJ1-1, with 10 bases aligning to TRBD1. The CDR3 runs 15 residues. Per the germline V gene, CDR1 is SGHNT and CDR2 is YYREEE (reference sequence). V lost 4 bases to trimming and J lost 6 bases; unmatched junction nucleotides: 9.

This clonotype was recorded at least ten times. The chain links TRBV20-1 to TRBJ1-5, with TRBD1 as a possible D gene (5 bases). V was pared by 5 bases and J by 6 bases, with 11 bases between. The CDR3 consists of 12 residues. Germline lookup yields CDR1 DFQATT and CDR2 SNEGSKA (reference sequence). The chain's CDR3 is CSAALQAQPQHF. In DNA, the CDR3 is TGCAGTGCTGCCCTACAGGCTCAGCCCCAGCATTTT.

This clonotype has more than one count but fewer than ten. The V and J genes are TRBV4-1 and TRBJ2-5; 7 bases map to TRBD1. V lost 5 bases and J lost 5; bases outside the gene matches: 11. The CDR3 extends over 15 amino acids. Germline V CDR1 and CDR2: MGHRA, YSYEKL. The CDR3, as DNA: TGCGCCAGCAGCGACGGGACAGCTGGTACGGAGACCCAGTACTTC. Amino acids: CASSDGTAGTETQYF.

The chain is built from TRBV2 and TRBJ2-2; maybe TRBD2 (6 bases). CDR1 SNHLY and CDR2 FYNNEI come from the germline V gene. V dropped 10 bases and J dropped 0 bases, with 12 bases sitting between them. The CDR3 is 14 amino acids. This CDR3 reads CANTPGANTGELFF. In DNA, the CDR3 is TGTGCCAATACCCCGGGGGCGAACACCGGGGAGCTGTTTTTT. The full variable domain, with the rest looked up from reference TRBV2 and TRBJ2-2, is EPEVTQTPSHQVTQMGQEVILRCVPISNHLYFYWYRQILGQKVEFLVSFYNNEISEKSEIFDDQFSVERPDGSNFTLKIRSTKLEDSAMYFCANTPGANTGELFFGEGSRLTVL.

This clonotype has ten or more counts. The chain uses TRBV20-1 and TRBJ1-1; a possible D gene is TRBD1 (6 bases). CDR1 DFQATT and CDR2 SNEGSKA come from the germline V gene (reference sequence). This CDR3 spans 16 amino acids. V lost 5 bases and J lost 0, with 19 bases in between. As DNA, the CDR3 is TGCAGTGCTGAAGGACAGCCGGGGAGGGTGAACACTGAAGCTTTCTTT. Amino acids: CSAEGQPGRVNTEAFF.

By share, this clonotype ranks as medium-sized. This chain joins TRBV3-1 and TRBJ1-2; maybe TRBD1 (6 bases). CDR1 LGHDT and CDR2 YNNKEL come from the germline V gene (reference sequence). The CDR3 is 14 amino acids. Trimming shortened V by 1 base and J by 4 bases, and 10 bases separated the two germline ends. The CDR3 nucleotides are TGTGCCAGCAGCCAAGTTCGGGGGGCCTATGGCTACACCTTC. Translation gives CASSQVRGAYGYTF.

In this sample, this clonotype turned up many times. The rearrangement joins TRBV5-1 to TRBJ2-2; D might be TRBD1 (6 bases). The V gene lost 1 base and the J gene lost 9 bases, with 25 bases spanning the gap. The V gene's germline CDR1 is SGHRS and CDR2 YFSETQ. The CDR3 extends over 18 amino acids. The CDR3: CASSLPGQGPLIIRELFF. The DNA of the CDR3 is TGCGCCAGCAGCTTGCCGGGACAAGGCCCCTTAATTATCAGGGAGCTGTTTTTT.

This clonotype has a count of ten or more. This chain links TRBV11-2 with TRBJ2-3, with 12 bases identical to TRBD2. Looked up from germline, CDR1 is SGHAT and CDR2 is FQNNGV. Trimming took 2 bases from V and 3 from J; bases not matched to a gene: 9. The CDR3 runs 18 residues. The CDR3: CASSLILAGGSGTDTQYF. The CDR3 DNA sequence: TGTGCCAGCAGCTTAATCCTAGCGGGGGGGTCAGGGACAGATACGCAGTATTTT.

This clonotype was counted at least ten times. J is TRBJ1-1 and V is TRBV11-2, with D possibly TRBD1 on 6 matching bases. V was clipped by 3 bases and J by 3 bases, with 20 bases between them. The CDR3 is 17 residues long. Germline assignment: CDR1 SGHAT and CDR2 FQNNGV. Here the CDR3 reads CASSFIAGRRTDTEAFF. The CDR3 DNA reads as TGTGCCAGCAGCTTTATAGCGGGGCGGAGGACAGACACTGAAGCTTTCTTT.

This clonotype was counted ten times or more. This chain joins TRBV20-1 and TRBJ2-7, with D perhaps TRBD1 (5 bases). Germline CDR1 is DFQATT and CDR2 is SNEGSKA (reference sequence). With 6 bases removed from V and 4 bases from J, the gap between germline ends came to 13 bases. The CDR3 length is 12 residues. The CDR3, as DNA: TGCAGTGCCACAGGCCCCCAATACGAGCAGTACTTC. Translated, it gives CSATGPQYEQYF.

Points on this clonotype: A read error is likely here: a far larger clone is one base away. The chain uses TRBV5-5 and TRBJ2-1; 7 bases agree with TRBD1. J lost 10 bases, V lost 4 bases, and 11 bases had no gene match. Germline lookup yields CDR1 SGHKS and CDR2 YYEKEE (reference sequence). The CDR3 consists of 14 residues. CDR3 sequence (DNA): TGTGCCAGCAGCCCGGGGACAGTTTCCTACGAGCAGTTCTTC. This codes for CASSPGTVSYEQFF.

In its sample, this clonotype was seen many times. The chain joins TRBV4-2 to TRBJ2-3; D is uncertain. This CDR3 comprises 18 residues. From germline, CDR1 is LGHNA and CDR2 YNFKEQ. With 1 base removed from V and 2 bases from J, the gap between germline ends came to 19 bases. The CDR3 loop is CASSQVQFRFGSTDTQYF. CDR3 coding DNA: TGTGCCAGCAGCCAAGTTCAATTCCGGTTCGGATCCACAGATACGCAGTATTTT.

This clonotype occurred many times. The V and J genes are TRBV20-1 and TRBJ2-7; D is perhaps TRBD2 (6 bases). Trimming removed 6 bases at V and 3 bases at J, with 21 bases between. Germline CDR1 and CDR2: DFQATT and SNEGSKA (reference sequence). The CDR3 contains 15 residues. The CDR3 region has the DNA TGCAGTGCCTCCAGAGGCGGGGAGCCAATCTACGAGCAGTACTTC. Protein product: CSASRGGEPIYEQYF.

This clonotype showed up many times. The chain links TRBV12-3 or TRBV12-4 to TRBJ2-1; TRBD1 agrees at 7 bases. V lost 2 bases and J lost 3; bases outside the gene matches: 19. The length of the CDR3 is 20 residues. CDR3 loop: CASSLYTPGPNRGLYNEQFF. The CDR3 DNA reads TGTGCCAGCAGTTTATACACTCCCGGACCGAACAGGGGCCTCTACAATGAGCAGTTCTTC.

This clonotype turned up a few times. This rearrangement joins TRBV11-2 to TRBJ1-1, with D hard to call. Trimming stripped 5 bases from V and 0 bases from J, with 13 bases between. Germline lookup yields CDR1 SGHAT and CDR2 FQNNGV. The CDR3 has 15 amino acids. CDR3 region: CASSHRALMNTEAFF. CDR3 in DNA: TGTGCCAGCAGCCACCGGGCCCTAATGAACACTGAAGCTTTCTTT.